This T cell receptor beta chain was observed in a study of cytomegalovirus exposure and HLA in healthy donors. Study findings and constraints: It was reported that the classifier diagnosed cytomegalovirus status with high specificity and sensitivity in both the original and validation cohorts.

Germline CDR1 SGDLS, CDR2 YYNGEE. This CDR3 contains 14 residues. Trimming stripped 4 bases from V and 11 bases from J, with 16 bases between. Researchers ran the PCR with 60 Vbeta and 13 Jbeta primers. The data were produced by immunoSEQ multiplex PCR, yet TCRdb's version contains in-frame clones alone and is incomplete. The table lists some 180,000 clones, around four fifths of them singletons. Concerning this clone itself: Its target is not known.

The sample was PBMCs. This clonotype was obtained from a woman aged 60 to 75 in good health and CMV-seropositive. The rearrangement uses TRBV9 and TRBJ1-6; weak D call: TRBD1 (5 bases). CDR3 residues: CASSMGLEATPLHF. The CDR3 DNA sequence: TGTGCCAGCAGCATGGGACTGGAGGCGACACCCCTCCACTTT.